The TCR beta chain under discussion was sequenced for a study of beta chain features in type 1 diabetes. Study overall: Across all samples, about 110,000,000 sorted cells were examined. Study-wide findings and caveats: Type 1 diabetes patients showed a moderate but significant shortening of TCRB CDR3s in all four CD4+ subsets. Individuals with type 1 diabetes displayed fewer insertions and more deletions at VDJ junctions.

With 3 bases removed from V and 4 bases from J, the gap between germline ends came to 18 bases. The germline V gene encodes CDR1 LNHNV and CDR2 YYDKDF (reference sequence). This CDR3 is 16 amino acids long. Worth noting for this clone: The target antigen is unknown.

The whole isolated RNA underwent reverse transcription, so sequencing captured expressed TCRB transcripts. Here immunoSEQ multiplex PCR was the method, and the copy in TCRdb shows in-frame clones only, minus some. This table holds 150,000 to 200,000 clones, roughly 60% found once. Populations isolated by sorting all had purity greater than 98%. The J gene is TRBJ2-5, the V gene TRBV15; the D gene is possibly TRBD1 (6 bases). Material: naive CD4+ T cells from blood. This receptor was obtained from a man aged 25 to 40 with type 1 diabetes. The CDR3 sequence is CATSSGSGAVRETQYF. As DNA, the CDR3 is TGTGCCACCAGCAGTGGATCAGGGGCCGTTAGAGAGACCCAGTACTTC.